These 32 T cell receptor beta chains came from one sample sequenced in a study of technical replicates of blood from a handful of donors. TCRdb's copy holds only in-frame clones and misses some; the assay was immunoSEQ multiplex PCR. Altogether approximately 75,000 clones are present, around 97% being singletons, with the ten largest covering 0.18%. Specimen: T cells isolated from PBMCs. These receptors all come from a human donor in good health.

The J gene is TRBJ2-1, the V gene TRBV6-5, with 14 positions matching TRBD2. V trimming: 5 bases; J trimming: 9 bases; junction bases outside the gene matches: 6. The CDR3 has 15 amino acids. CDR1 and CDR2 (germline): MNHEY, SVGAGI. The CDR3 DNA reads TGTGCCAGCAGTAAGGGACTAGCGGGAGTAGGTGAGCAGTTCTTC. Protein sequence: CASSKGLAGVGEQFF.

The chain recombines TRBV28 with TRBJ2-5; TRBD2 matches 7 bases. Germline CDR1 is MDHEN and CDR2 is SYDVKM. This CDR3 is built from 12 residues. The J segment lost 5 bases and the V segment lost 7 bases, leaving 4 bases of the junction unmatched. This CDR3 reads CASTQGGETQYF. CDR3 bases: TGTGCCAGCACCCAGGGAGGGGAGACCCAGTACTTC.

To note about this clone: The same CDR3 also results from other DNA sequences found in this sample. J is TRBJ2-7 and V is TRBV5-1; 7 nucleotides match TRBD1. CDR3 length equals 14 residues. Germline lookup yields CDR1 SGHRS and CDR2 YFSETQ. Trimming took 2 bases from V and 0 from J; bases not matched to a gene: 2. Here the CDR3 reads CASSLGDSSYEQYF. CDR3 DNA sequence: TGCGCCAGCAGCTTAGGGGACAGCTCCTACGAGCAGTACTTC.

The V call is TRBV6-6, the J call TRBJ1-5; D ambiguous. Germline CDR1 reads MNHNY; CDR2 reads SVGAGI (reference sequence). This CDR3 contains 14 residues. Trimming left V 0 bases short and J 7 bases short, with 10 bases between. The CDR3 reads CASSYSNSRQPQHF. The CDR3 DNA sequence: TGTGCCAGCAGTTACTCGAATTCGAGGCAGCCCCAGCATTTT.

The chain recombines TRBV13 with TRBJ2-7; 13 nucleotides match TRBD2. Germline-derived CDR1 and CDR2 are PRHDT and FYEKMQ (reference sequence). J was trimmed by 5 bases and V by 4 bases; bases with no gene match: 14. This CDR3 spans 18 amino acids. Written as DNA, the CDR3 is TGTGCCAGCAGCTCGTTACTAGCGGGAGGGCCATTAAGCCACGAGCAGTACTTC. Encoded protein: CASSSLLAGGPLSHEQYF. Full variable domain (remainder filled in from reference TRBV13 and TRBJ2-7): AAGVIQSPRHLIKEKRETATLKCYPIPRHDTVYWYQQGPGQDPQFLISFYEKMQSDKGSIPDRFSAQQFSDYHSELNMSSLELGDSALYFCASSSLLAGGPLSHEQYFGPGTRLTVT.

This clone was seen just once. The chain uses TRBV5-1 and TRBJ2-4; D might be TRBD2 (6 bases). Trimming pared 7 bases from V and 2 bases from J, leaving 13 bases between. Germline lookup yields CDR1 SGHRS and CDR2 YFSETQ. The CDR3 length is 14 residues. The DNA of the CDR3 is TGCGCCAGCGGCGGAGGAGGGACCAAAAACATTCAGTACTTC. It translates to CASGGGGTKNIQYF.

The rearrangement links TRBV7-9 to TRBJ1-5; D might be TRBD1 (6 bases). The CDR3 is made up of 13 amino acids. Trimming cost V 4 bases and J 4 bases, with 8 bases left between them. CDR1 and CDR2 from the germline V gene are SEHNR and FQNEAQ (reference sequence). DNA of the CDR3: TGTGCCAGCAGCTACAGGGTTAATCAGCCCCAGCATTTT. It yields the protein CASSYRVNQPQHF. Combining the CDR3 with reference TRBV7-9 and TRBJ1-5 gives the whole variable domain DTGVSQNPRHKITKRGQNVTFRCDPISEHNRLYWYRQTLGQGPEFLTYFQNEAQLEKSRLLSDRFSAERPKGSFSTLEIQRTEQGDSAMYLCASSYRVNQPQHFGDGTRLSIL.

This chain joins TRBV9 and TRBJ2-1; 8 nucleotides match TRBD2. Germline V gene data show CDR1 as SGDLS and CDR2 as YYNGEE. Germline trimming cut 0 bases from V and 8 bases from J; bases unmatched to any gene: 4. The CDR3 consists of 14 residues. The chain's CDR3 is CASSVERELHEQFF. The CDR3 coding sequence is TGTGCCAGCAGCGTAGAGCGGGAGCTCCATGAGCAGTTCTTC.

The sample holds one count of this clone. The chain links TRBV19 to TRBJ2-3; D perhaps matches TRBD1 (5 bases). The CDR3 has 16 amino acids. V gave up 4 bases and J gave up 1 base, with 15 bases separating them. CDR1 and CDR2 from the germline V gene are LNHDA and SQIVND (reference sequence). DNA for the CDR3: TGTGCCAGTAGTAACCCGACAGTCGGAGGCACAGATACGCAGTATTTT. Translated: CASSNPTVGGTDTQYF.

V is TRBV4-1 and J is TRBJ2-7, with 9 bases lining up with TRBD1. Germline values: CDR1 MGHRA, CDR2 YSYEKL. There are 16 residues in the CDR3. The V gene end was trimmed by 1 base and the J gene end by 2 bases; junction bases not matched to a gene: 6. The chain's CDR3 is CASSQGSGTGTYEQYF. CDR3 nucleotides: TGCGCCAGCAGCCAAGGGTCCGGGACAGGGACCTACGAGCAGTACTTC.

The chain recombines TRBV5-1 with TRBJ1-2; the D is unclear. The CDR3 contains 14 residues. Germline V gene data show CDR1 as SGHRS and CDR2 as YFSETQ. Between the trimmed V and J ends, which lost 0 bases and 3 bases, there was a span of 9 bases. In nucleotides, the CDR3 is TGCGCCAGCAGCTTGGGAACGACTTACTATGGCTACACCTTC. Protein sequence: CASSLGTTYYGYTF.

This clone was seen only once. CDR3 DNA: TGTGCCAGCAGCCAAGAAGTCGGAGTCGCGGGAGGACCCTATGAGCAGTTCTTC. This encodes CASSQEVGVAGGPYEQFF. This chain joins TRBV4-2 and TRBJ2-1, with 8 nucleotides matching TRBD2. Trimming removed 0 bases from V and 8 bases from J; junction bases left unmatched: 15. The CDR3 extends over 18 amino acids. The V gene's germline CDR1 is LGHNA and CDR2 YNFKEQ.

V gene TRBV6-5 combines with J gene TRBJ1-2; possible D gene TRBD1, 5 bases. CDR3 length equals 15 residues. Per the germline V gene, CDR1 is MNHEY and CDR2 is SVGAGI. Trimming stripped 6 bases from V and 5 bases from J, with 19 bases between. This CDR3 reads CASRSPAIGGYGYTF. CDR3 sequence (DNA): TGTGCCAGCAGGTCCCCTGCGATCGGGGGTTATGGCTACACCTTC.

The chain is built from TRBV18 and TRBJ1-4; D not resolved. The CDR3 covers 16 residues. Germline V CDR1 and CDR2: KGHSH, LQKENI. V was clipped by 6 bases and J by 4 bases, with 18 bases between them. In DNA, the CDR3 is TGTGCCAGCTCCCAATACGGCACAGAGTATAATGAAAAACTGTTTTTT. The encoded protein is CASSQYGTEYNEKLFF.

The CDR3: CASSQVSIHIGGLKGPNYGYTF. The CDR3 nucleotides read TGCGCCAGCAGCCAAGTGAGCATCCACATCGGGGGATTAAAGGGACCTAACTATGGCTACACCTTC. The chain joins TRBV4-1 to TRBJ1-2; D perhaps matches TRBD1 (5 bases). Trimming removed 1 base from V and 0 bases from J, with 30 bases in between. The length of the CDR3 is 22 residues. Germline V gene lookup returns CDR1 MGHRA and CDR2 YSYEKL.

The chain recombines TRBV6-5 with TRBJ2-7, with 7 bases lining up with TRBD2. The germline V gene has CDR1 MNHEY and CDR2 SVGAGI. Losses at the gene ends were 4 bases for V and 1 base for J; bases not matched to a gene: 7. The CDR3 has 15 amino acids. CDR3: CASSSFAGVSYEQYF. The CDR3, as DNA: TGTGCCAGCAGTTCATTTGCGGGGGTGTCCTACGAGCAGTACTTC.

Here the CDR3 DNA reads TGTGCCAGCAACTCGGGACTCCCCTGGGAGCTGTTTTTT. Translated, it gives CASNSGLPWELFF. The J gene is TRBJ2-2, the V gene TRBV11-2, with D possibly being TRBD2 (6 bases). V lost 7 bases to trimming and J lost 9 bases, with 15 bases between them. The germline CDR1 and CDR2 sequences are SGHAT and FQNNGV. CDR3 length equals 13 residues.

The chain joins TRBV9 to TRBJ2-1; perhaps TRBD1 as D (6 bases). The V and J ends lost 3 bases and 4 bases respectively, with 8 bases between them. The CDR3 loop spans 13 amino acids. Germline V gives CDR1 SGDLS, CDR2 YYNGEE. CDR3 DNA: TGTGCCAGCAGCGCGACAGGATACAATGAGCAGTTCTTC. This gives the protein CASSATGYNEQFF.

The V call is TRBV7-8, the J call TRBJ1-5, with TRBD1 matching 9 bases. J gave up 0 bases and V 3 bases, and 6 bases lay outside the gene matches. The CDR3 sequence is 17 residues long. Germline-derived CDR1 and CDR2 are SGHVS and FQNEAQ. CDR3 amino acids: CASSFRTGADSNQPQHF. In DNA form, the CDR3 reads TGTGCCAGCAGCTTTAGGACAGGGGCAGATAGCAATCAGCCCCAGCATTTT. Full variable domain (remainder filled in from reference TRBV7-8 and TRBJ1-5): GAGVSQSPRYKVAKRGQDVALRCDPISGHVSLFWYQQALGQGPEFLTYFQNEAQLDKSGLPSDRFFAERPEGSVSTLKIQRTQQEDSAVYLCASSFRTGADSNQPQHFGDGTRLSIL.

The chain has TRBV6-1 and TRBJ1-6; D gene uncertain. The CDR3 loop spans 15 amino acids. Germline V gene sequence: CDR1 MNHNS, CDR2 SASEGT. The V gene lost 8 bases and the J gene lost 0 bases, with 11 bases spanning the gap. The CDR3 reads CASPQSSSYNSPLHF. The CDR3 DNA sequence: TGTGCCAGCCCACAGTCCAGCTCCTATAATTCACCCCTCCACTTT.

The V gene is TRBV5-4, the J gene TRBJ2-4; a possible D gene is TRBD2 (6 bases). The V end lost 0 bases, the J end lost 6 bases, and 10 bases lay between the germline ends. Germline values: CDR1 SGHNT, CDR2 YYREEE (reference sequence). The CDR3 contains 14 residues. The CDR3: CASSLGGVGNIQYF. The DNA for the CDR3 is TGTGCCAGCAGCTTGGGGGGGGTCGGAAACATTCAGTACTTC.

The chain has TRBV4-2 and TRBJ2-7; possible D gene TRBD1, 5 bases. There are 14 residues in the CDR3. CDR1 and CDR2 (germline): LGHNA, YNFKEQ. Trimming took 1 base from V and 2 from J, leaving 9 bases between them. CDR3 loop: CASSQARGAYEQYF. CDR3 in DNA: TGTGCCAGCAGCCAAGCTAGGGGCGCCTACGAGCAGTACTTC.

The J gene is TRBJ2-3, the V gene TRBV4-2, with 12 bases that match TRBD2. This CDR3 has 16 amino acids. The junction had 4 bases not matched to a gene; V was cut back by 2 bases and J by 4 bases. CDR1 is LGHNA, CDR2 YNFKEQ, per germline. In nucleotides, the CDR3 is TGTGCCAGCAGCCAAAAACTAGCGGGGGGAGCAGATACGCAGTATTTT. Its protein is CASSQKLAGGADTQYF.

V and J are TRBV28 and TRBJ2-1; 7 bases agree with TRBD1. Germline loops: CDR1 MDHEN, CDR2 SYDVKM. With 7 bases clipped from V and 2 bases from J, the junction kept 8 bases outside the gene matches. CDR3 length equals 15 residues. The CDR3 region has the DNA TGTGCCAGCACTGAGGGGGCATATACCTACAATGAGCAGTTCTTC. Translating gives CASTEGAYTYNEQFF.

The CDR3 sequence is CASSLATSGGITEAFF. CDR3 coding DNA: TGTGCCAGCAGCTTAGCGACCTCGGGGGGCATCACTGAAGCTTTCTTT. The chain has TRBV11-1 and TRBJ1-1, with D tentatively TRBD1 (6 bases). This CDR3 contains 16 residues. Trimming left V 0 bases short and J 4 bases short, with 15 bases between. Germline lookup yields CDR1 SGHAT and CDR2 FQDESV (reference sequence).

The rearrangement joins TRBV6-5 to TRBJ2-2; no definite D call. V shed 8 bases and J shed 0 bases, with 10 bases lying between them. The germline V gene encodes CDR1 MNHEY and CDR2 SVGAGI. The CDR3 contains 14 residues. The CDR3 DNA reads as TGTGCCAGCGCGAGAAAGTCGAACACCGGGGAGCTGTTTTTT. Translation gives CASARKSNTGELFF.

This chain links TRBV6-5 with TRBJ2-7, with 7 positions matching TRBD2. The CDR3 extends over 14 amino acids. The V segment lost 6 bases and the J segment 1 base; nucleotides outside the gene matches: 6. In germline, CDR1 is MNHEY, CDR2 SVGAGI. This CDR3 reads CASSLGRASYEQYF. The CDR3 nucleotides read TGTGCCAGCAGCCTTGGGAGGGCATCCTACGAGCAGTACTTC.

J is TRBJ2-7 and V is TRBV29-1; D might be TRBD2 (5 bases). Looked up from germline, CDR1 is SQVTM and CDR2 is ANQGSEA. This CDR3 is built from 14 residues. Trimming removed 2 bases at V and 4 bases at J, with 15 bases between. CDR3 sequence (DNA): TGCAGCGTTGAACTAGTCGGGATCGAATACGAGCAGTACTTC. Translated, it gives CSVELVGIEYEQYF.

This clone showed up just once. This chain links TRBV5-1 with TRBJ1-4, with D perhaps TRBD1 (5 bases). This CDR3 contains 15 residues. Trimming removed 4 bases from V and 6 bases from J, with 16 bases in between. Germline V gene lookup returns CDR1 SGHRS and CDR2 YFSETQ. The CDR3 spells CASSPWGDWDEKLFF. The CDR3 DNA reads as TGCGCCAGCAGCCCGTGGGGGGACTGGGATGAAAAACTGTTTTTT.

J is TRBJ2-7 and V is TRBV2, with a weak D call TRBD2 (6 bases). Germline values: CDR1 SNHLY, CDR2 FYNNEI. Between the trimmed V and J ends, which lost 8 bases and 6 bases, there was a span of 20 bases. The CDR3 covers 14 residues. The CDR3 sequence is CASGAGTGAGEQYF. The CDR3 DNA reads as TGTGCCAGCGGAGCCGGGACTGGGGCTGGCGAGCAGTACTTC.

The genes are TRBV9 and TRBJ1-2; the D gene is possibly TRBD1 (5 bases). The V gene lost 2 bases and the J gene lost 2 bases, with 10 bases spanning the gap. The CDR3 contains 14 residues. Germline values: CDR1 SGDLS, CDR2 YYNGEE. The CDR3 reads CASSVEDSNYGYTF. CDR3 bases: TGTGCCAGCAGCGTGGAAGACAGCAACTATGGCTACACCTTC.

The chain uses TRBV5-6 and TRBJ2-2; 8 nucleotides match TRBD1. The CDR3 has 16 residues. In germline, CDR1 is SGHDT, CDR2 YYEEEE. Trimming cost V 2 bases and J 4 bases; bases outside gene matches: 7. CDR3 nucleotide sequence: TGTGCCAGCAGCTTAAAAGGACAGGGTCCCACCGGGGAGCTGTTTTTT. Its translation is CASSLKGQGPTGELFF.